The 18 T cell receptor beta chains below all came from one sample that was sequenced in a study of shared clonotypes between healthy human individuals (TCRdb year 2020). The library was prepared using the immunoSEQ multiplex PCR assay. The table was pulled from immuneACCESS by TCRdb, which kept in-frame rearrangements only. Such tables lose some clones; where checked, under half of the loss comes from unresolved V genes, and the rest has no known cause. This sample lists under 600,000 clones; around 97% were detected once. In total, the top ten clones hold about 0.06% of the sample. The sequenced sample consisted of naive CD4+ T cells sorted from blood. The sample's cell subset or site label is to be understood as: CD45RA+ positively selected. The receptors originated from a woman aged 25 to 39 in good health.

About this clone itself: The junction departs from germline at one end; a sequencing error may be responsible. The chain couples TRBV5-4 to TRBJ1-5; D not certain. The CDR3 runs 13 residues. The germline V gene has CDR1 SGHNT and CDR2 YYREEE (reference sequence). The CDR3, as DNA: TGTGCCAGCAGCTCGGACGGGAATCAACCCCAGCATTTT. Protein: CASSSDGNQPQHF.

The V gene is TRBV19, the J gene TRBJ2-5; D perhaps matches TRBD2 (6 bases). V was cut by 5 bases and J by 2 bases, with 12 bases left in between. The germline gives CDR1 LNHDA, CDR2 SQIVND (reference sequence). The CDR3 is 14 amino acids. The CDR3 protein is CASSAGTAQETQYF. CDR3 DNA sequence: TGTGCCAGTAGTGCCGGGACTGCTCAAGAGACCCAGTACTTC.

The chain uses TRBV29-1 and TRBJ2-3; D gene ambiguous. CDR3 length equals 14 residues. Germline values: CDR1 SQVTM, CDR2 ANQGSEA. V was shortened by 3 bases and J by 2 bases, with 12 bases between the two germline ends. The CDR3 protein is CSVEARLATDTQYF. As DNA, the CDR3 is TGCAGCGTTGAGGCGCGGCTGGCCACAGATACGCAGTATTTT.

The genes are TRBV10-3 and TRBJ2-7; D may be TRBD1 or TRBD2 (5 bases each). CDR1 and CDR2 (germline): ENHRY, SYGVKD. V was shortened by 9 bases and J by 0 bases, with 9 bases between the two germline ends. CDR3 size: 12 residues. This chain's CDR3 is CAMGRFSYEQYF. The DNA of the CDR3 is TGTGCCATGGGACGTTTCTCCTACGAGCAGTACTTC.

The J gene is TRBJ2-4, the V gene TRBV28; 10 bases are a match to TRBD2. In germline, CDR1 is MDHEN, CDR2 SYDVKM. With 3 bases clipped from V and 0 bases from J, the junction kept 14 bases outside the gene matches. This CDR3 is 20 amino acids long. This CDR3 reads CASSFFPLAGGTKAKNIQYF. The CDR3 region has the DNA TGTGCCAGCAGTTTCTTTCCTTTAGCGGGAGGTACTAAAGCCAAAAACATTCAGTACTTC.

The chain is built from TRBV19 and TRBJ2-3; a weak D match, TRBD1 (5 bases). CDR1 is LNHDA, CDR2 SQIVND, per germline (reference sequence). Deletions cut 8 bases from V and 0 bases from J, with 9 bases between. CDR3 length: 13 amino acids. The CDR3: CASGHPSTDTQYF. The CDR3 DNA reads as TGTGCCAGTGGACACCCGAGCACAGATACGCAGTATTTT.

V and J are TRBV7-9 and TRBJ1-2; D gene ambiguous. Trimming shortened V by 1 base and J by 7 bases, and 10 bases separated the two germline ends. Germline V gene sequence: CDR1 SEHNR, CDR2 FQNEAQ (reference sequence). There are 13 residues in the CDR3. The DNA for the CDR3 is TGTGCCAGCAGCTTAGTTACACGGGGTGGCTACACCTTC. It translates to CASSLVTRGGYTF.

The gene calls are TRBV25-1 and TRBJ1-4, with a weak D call TRBD1 (5 bases). The CDR3 has 14 amino acids. The V end was cut by 4 bases, the J end by 8 bases, with 14 bases between. Germline CDR1 MGHDK, CDR2 SYGVNS. CDR3 DNA: TGTGCCAGCAGTGTCGGGGGGAGTCGGGAAAAACTGTTTTTT. Protein product: CASSVGGSREKLFF.

The rearrangement uses TRBV27 and TRBJ2-2; D possibly corresponds to TRBD1 (6 bases). The CDR3 covers 16 residues. V was shortened by 5 bases and J by 3 bases, with 16 bases between the two germline ends. Germline CDR1 and CDR2: MNHEY and SMNVEV (reference sequence). CDR3 DNA sequence: TGTGCCAGCAGTCCACGGACAGTTTGGGACACCGGGGAGCTGTTTTTT. Protein sequence: CASSPRTVWDTGELFF.

This clone has a single count. The chain recombines TRBV28 with TRBJ1-1; D gene unclear. The CDR3 extends over 14 amino acids. Germline V gene sequence: CDR1 MDHEN, CDR2 SYDVKM. Deletions cut 2 bases from V and 1 base from J, with 8 bases between. The CDR3 DNA follows: TGTGCCAGCAGTTTACCGAAACCGAACACTGAAGCTTTCTTT. It yields the protein CASSLPKPNTEAFF.

This clone was found once. CDR3: CASSQLGWEDTQYF. DNA for the CDR3: TGTGCCAGCAGCCAACTAGGGTGGGAAGATACGCAGTATTTT. This rearrangement joins TRBV7-2 to TRBJ2-3, with D perhaps TRBD2 (5 bases). Germline V CDR1 and CDR2: SGHTA, FQGNSA. This CDR3 contains 14 residues. V dropped 5 bases and J dropped 5 bases, with 14 bases sitting between them.

The rearrangement links TRBV19 to TRBJ1-2; D is undetermined. V was pared by 8 bases and J by 5 bases, with 9 bases between. Germline V CDR1 and CDR2: LNHDA, SQIVND (reference sequence). The CDR3 consists of 11 residues. The DNA for the CDR3 is TGTGCCAGTGGCCTTTTGTATGGCTACACCTTC. Its protein product is CASGLLYGYTF. The entire variable domain, with the rest obtained from reference TRBV19 and TRBJ1-2, is as follows: DGGITQSPKYLFRKEGQNVTLSCEQNLNHDAMYWYRQDPGQGLRLIYYSQIVNDFQKGDIAEGYSVSREKKESFPLTVTSAQKNPTAFYLCASGLLYGYTFGSGTRLTVV.

J is TRBJ2-5 and V is TRBV5-6; D is undetermined. The CDR3 is 11 residues long. Germline-derived CDR1 and CDR2 are SGHDT and YYEEEE. V dropped 0 bases and J dropped 5 bases, with 2 bases sitting between them. The CDR3 coding sequence is TGTGCCAGCAGCTTGGTCGAGACCCAGTACTTC. Encoded protein: CASSLVETQYF.

For this clone: The sample contains more than one DNA sequence encoding this CDR3. The CDR3 is CASSLAGTSYEQYF. The CDR3 DNA follows: TGTGCCAGCAGCTTAGCGGGGACGTCCTACGAGCAGTACTTC. The chain has TRBV7-9 and TRBJ2-7; the D call may be TRBD1 or TRBD2 (5 bases each). Germline-derived CDR1 and CDR2 are SEHNR and FQNEAQ (reference sequence). This CDR3 has 14 amino acids. Trimming removed 0 bases from V and 1 base from J, with 7 bases in between.

V and J are TRBV28 and TRBJ1-1; the D is unclear. This CDR3 has 13 amino acids. Trimming removed 4 bases at V and 8 bases at J, with 14 bases between. The V gene's germline CDR1 is MDHEN and CDR2 SYDVKM. The CDR3 region is CASSSSPPTEAFF. Written as DNA, the CDR3 is TGTGCCAGCAGTTCATCTCCGCCTACCGAAGCTTTCTTT. The full variable domain, its missing parts supplied by reference TRBV28 and TRBJ1-1, is DVKVTQSSRYLVKRTGEKVFLECVQDMDHENMFWYRQDPGLGLRLIYFSYDVKMKEKGDIPEGYSVSREKKERFSLILESASTNQTSMYLCASSSSPPTEAFFGQGTRLTVV.

This chain uses TRBV11-3 with TRBJ2-1; D assignment may be TRBD1 or TRBD2 (5 bases each). V shed 5 bases and J shed 4 bases, with 9 bases lying between them. This CDR3 contains 13 residues. CDR1 is SGHNT and CDR2 is YENEEA in the germline V gene. DNA of the CDR3: TGTGCCAGCAGCCAGGGACGGTACAATGAGCAGTTCTTC. This sequence encodes CASSQGRYNEQFF.

V usage is TRBV6-1 and J usage is TRBJ1-1; no firm D call. CDR1 and CDR2 from the germline V gene are MNHNS and SASEGT. V lost 3 bases to trimming and J lost 7 bases, with 3 bases between them. CDR3 length: 10 residues. This chain's CDR3 is CASSDYEAFF. CDR3 DNA: TGTGCCAGCAGTGATTATGAAGCTTTCTTT.

The genes are TRBV2 and TRBJ2-1; the D is unclear. V was shortened by 2 bases and J by 7 bases, with 6 bases between the two germline ends. There are 12 residues in the CDR3. The germline CDR1 and CDR2 sequences are SNHLY and FYNNEI. CDR3 sequence reads: CASSELWNEQFF. CDR3 in DNA: TGTGCCAGCAGTGAATTGTGGAATGAGCAGTTCTTC.